These 29 T cell receptor beta chains share one sample of origin, sequenced in a study of blood T cell repertoires in COVID-19. Measured with immunoSEQ multiplex PCR; TCRdb has only the in-frame clones, and not every one. The sample lists a few hundred thousand clones, around four fifths occurring once. Sequencing input: peripheral blood. The receptors stem from a woman of 80 years or more with active or convalescent COVID-19.

V and J are TRBV7-2 and TRBJ2-1; TRBD2 matches at 10 bases. The CDR3 length is 16 residues. Per germline, CDR1 SGHTA and CDR2 FQGNSA. The trim removed 4 bases at V and 10 bases at J, leaving 13 bases unmatched. Here the CDR3 reads CASSSLVLSGGGEQFF. The CDR3 coding sequence is TGTGCCAGCAGCTCTCTGGTTTTGAGCGGGGGGGGAGAGCAGTTCTTC.

The rearrangement uses TRBV5-8 and TRBJ2-4; possible D gene TRBD1, 5 bases. Germline V CDR1 and CDR2: SGHTS, YDEGEE. V lost 0 bases, J lost 13 bases, and 17 bases lay in between. The CDR3 loop spans 14 amino acids. CDR3: CASSLGGAAGKQYF. The CDR3 DNA reads TGTGCCAGCAGCTTGGGTGGGGCCGCAGGAAAACAGTACTTC.

This clone was found a few times. The V call is TRBV27, the J call TRBJ2-3; no clear D gene. Germline V gives CDR1 MNHEY, CDR2 SMNVEV (reference sequence). V lost 5 bases, J lost 0 bases, and 3 bases lay in between. The CDR3 spans 12 residues. CDR3 DNA sequence: TGTGCCAGCAGTCATAGCACAGATACGCAGTATTTT. This encodes CASSHSTDTQYF.

This clone has just a few counts. The CDR3 is CATSDSGCRTGPYEQYF. Here the CDR3 DNA reads TGTGCCACCAGTGATTCCGGGTGCAGGACAGGGCCTTACGAGCAGTACTTC. V is TRBV24-1 and J is TRBJ2-7, with 8 positions matching TRBD1. Trimming cost V 2 bases and J 4 bases; bases outside gene matches: 12. The CDR3 consists of 17 residues. CDR1 is KGHDR and CDR2 is SFDVKD in the germline V gene.

This clone was detected only once. V gene TRBV23-1 combines with J gene TRBJ2-7; 11 positions agree with TRBD1. TRBV23-1 is sorted into the ORF group, with uncertain function. This CDR3 has 13 amino acids. J lost 5 bases, V lost 3 bases, and 0 bases had no gene match. CDR3 nucleotides: TGCGCCAGCAGTCAGGGACAGGGGGACGAGCAGTACTTC. Its protein product is CASSQGQGDEQYF.

The V and J genes are TRBV15 and TRBJ1-3; no firm D call. The CDR3 extends over 16 amino acids. Looked up from germline, CDR1 is LNHNV and CDR2 is YYDKDF (reference sequence). V was pared by 0 bases and J by 0 bases, with 9 bases between. CDR3 nucleotides: TGTGCCACCAGCAGAGATTTTGGGCGCTCTGGAAACACCATATATTTT. This sequence encodes CATSRDFGRSGNTIYF.

V usage is TRBV19 and J usage is TRBJ1-6; D perhaps matches TRBD1 (5 bases). V was cut by 5 bases and J by 10 bases, with 15 bases left in between. Germline V gene lookup returns CDR1 LNHDA and CDR2 SQIVND (reference sequence). The CDR3 contains 14 residues. CDR3 sequence (DNA): TGTGCCAGTAGTCGCCGTCAGGGTGAATCACCCCTCCACTTT. Its translation is CASSRRQGESPLHF. Based on the CDR3 plus reference TRBV19 and TRBJ1-6, the full variable domain is DGGITQSPKYLFRKEGQNVTLSCEQNLNHDAMYWYRQDPGQGLRLIYYSQIVNDFQKGDIAEGYSVSREKKESFPLTVTSAQKNPTAFYLCASSRRQGESPLHFGNGTRLTVT.

The chain joins TRBV15 to TRBJ1-1; D is perhaps TRBD1 (6 bases). The V gene lost 6 bases and the J gene lost 2 bases, with 13 bases spanning the gap. The CDR3 has 14 amino acids. CDR1 and CDR2 from the germline V gene are LNHNV and YYDKDF (reference sequence). CDR3 nucleotide sequence: TGTGCCACCAGGAGTCGGACAGTAAACACTGAAGCTTTCTTT. It translates to CATRSRTVNTEAFF.

The chain links TRBV6-2 or TRBV6-3 to TRBJ2-2, with 11 nucleotides matching TRBD2. Germline loops: CDR1 MNHEY, CDR2 SVGEGT. J gave up 3 bases and V 0 bases, and 9 bases lay outside the gene matches. The CDR3 is made up of 19 amino acids. The CDR3 loop is CASSYSLAGGPMDTGELFF. The CDR3 nucleotides read TGTGCCAGCAGTTACTCGTTAGCGGGGGGGCCCATGGACACCGGGGAGCTGTTTTTT.

The genes are TRBV19 and TRBJ1-2; D unresolved. Deletions cut 10 bases from V and 1 base from J, with 4 bases between. The CDR3 extends over 10 amino acids. Per the germline V gene, CDR1 is LNHDA and CDR2 is SQIVND (reference sequence). The CDR3 region has the DNA TGTGCCACCTATAACTATGGCTACACCTTC. It yields the protein CATYNYGYTF.

The rearrangement joins TRBV2 to TRBJ1-1; 7 nucleotides line up with TRBD1. V dropped 6 bases and J dropped 6; count of bases not matched to a gene: 19. CDR1 SNHLY and CDR2 FYNNEI come from the germline V gene. The CDR3 covers 17 residues. The CDR3 DNA reads TGTGCCAGCAGGGCGGACCCCTTGGGACAGAGCTACTCTGAAGCTTTCTTT. As protein: CASRADPLGQSYSEAFF.

This chain uses TRBV13 with TRBJ2-1; 14 nucleotides match TRBD2. The J segment lost 1 base and the V segment lost 4 bases, leaving 3 bases of the junction unmatched. This CDR3 comprises 17 residues. Germline loops: CDR1 PRHDT, CDR2 FYEKMQ (reference sequence). Here the CDR3 DNA reads TGTGCCAGCAGCTCGGGACTAGCGGGAGAGTCCTACAATGAGCAGTTCTTC. It is translated as CASSSGLAGESYNEQFF.

This chain joins TRBV19 and TRBJ1-3; D not resolved. CDR3 size: 12 residues. V lost 5 bases and J 4 bases, leaving 6 bases between the germline ends. Germline-derived CDR1 and CDR2 are LNHDA and SQIVND (reference sequence). In DNA form, the CDR3 reads TGTGCCAGTAGTCTTCGGGGAAACACCATATATTTT. This codes for CASSLRGNTIYF.

J is TRBJ1-2 and V is TRBV10-3, with 11 bases matching TRBD1. The V and J ends lost 6 bases and 2 bases, in that order; junction bases with no gene match: 8. This CDR3 is built from 16 residues. CDR1 and CDR2 from the germline V gene are ENHRY and SYGVKD. Here the CDR3 reads CAISSTGQGGNYGYTF. The CDR3 nucleotides read TGTGCCATCAGCTCGACGGGACAGGGGGGGAACTATGGCTACACCTTC.

This chain joins TRBV6-5 and TRBJ2-1; 9 bases map to TRBD2. The CDR3 length is 16 residues. CDR1 and CDR2 (germline): MNHEY, SVGAGI. V lost 2 bases to trimming and J lost 2 bases; unmatched junction nucleotides: 4. CDR3 amino acids: CASSYNSGSAYNEQFF. The DNA for the CDR3 is TGTGCCAGCAGTTACAATAGCGGGAGCGCCTACAATGAGCAGTTCTTC.

This chain joins TRBV4-2 and TRBJ1-4, with 12 bases matching TRBD1. The CDR3 length is 17 residues. Germline V CDR1 and CDR2: LGHNA, YNFKEQ. Trimming removed 1 base from V and 6 bases from J; junction bases left unmatched: 6. DNA of the CDR3: TGTGCCAGCAGCCAAGGGAGGGACAGGGGGCGCGATGAAAAACTGTTTTTT. Translating gives CASSQGRDRGRDEKLFF.

V is TRBV11-2 and J is TRBJ2-7; D is unclear. Trimming removed 2 bases at V and 2 bases at J, with 4 bases between. Germline-derived CDR1 and CDR2 are SGHAT and FQNNGV. The CDR3 is 12 residues long. CDR3 protein: CASSLTAYEQYF. The CDR3 nucleotides are TGTGCCAGCAGCTTAACAGCCTACGAGCAGTACTTC.

The chain employs TRBV4-1 and TRBJ1-1; D perhaps matches TRBD1 (5 bases). Germline V lookup: CDR1 MGHRA, CDR2 YSYEKL. The CDR3 is 13 amino acids. With 2 bases removed from V and 6 bases from J, the gap between germline ends came to 10 bases. The CDR3 DNA reads as TGCGCCAGCAGCCAACTCCTAGGGGCTGAAGCTTTCTTT. Translation: CASSQLLGAEAFF.

This sequence joins TRBV6-2 or TRBV6-3 and TRBJ2-1; 9 bases are a match to TRBD1. The germline CDR1 and CDR2 sequences are MNHEY and SVGEGT. The CDR3 loop spans 17 amino acids. J gave up 4 bases and V 0 bases, and 7 bases lay outside the gene matches. This chain's CDR3 is CASSYSEGQGQYNEQFF. The DNA for the CDR3 is TGTGCCAGCAGTTACTCCGAGGGACAGGGCCAATACAATGAGCAGTTCTTC.

The CDR3 loop is CASSRGQVQADTQYF. The CDR3 DNA sequence: TGTGCCAGCAGCCGGGGACAGGTCCAAGCAGATACGCAGTATTTT. V usage is TRBV7-6 and J usage is TRBJ2-3; TRBD1 matches 8 bases. With V trimmed by 5 bases and J by 4 bases, 8 bases remained unmatched. Germline CDR1 SGHVS, CDR2 FNYEAQ. The CDR3 has 15 amino acids.

Remarks on this clone: An end of the junction does not agree with germline; a read error may underlie this. The rearrangement links TRBV9 to TRBJ1-4; D uncertain. The length of the CDR3 is 13 residues. Germline-derived CDR1 and CDR2 are SGDLS and YYNGEE. The CDR3 DNA sequence: TGTGCCAGCAGTGGTACAACGAATGAAAAACTGTTTTTT. Translation: CASSGTTNEKLFF. Complete variable domain (other parts from reference TRBV9 and TRBJ1-4): DSGVTQTPKHLITATGQRVTLRCSPRSGDLSVYWYQQSLDQGLQFLIQYYNGEERAKGNILERFSAQQFPDLHSELNLSSLELGDSALYFCASSGTTNEKLFFGSGTQLSVL.

The V and J genes are TRBV6-2 or TRBV6-3 and TRBJ2-7, with 7 bases that match TRBD1. The CDR3 is made up of 16 amino acids. V gave up 6 bases and J gave up 6 bases; unmatched junction bases: 17. Germline V gene sequence: CDR1 MNHEY, CDR2 SVGEGT. CDR3 residues: CASSLLSRQGWVEQYF. The CDR3 region has the DNA TGTGCCAGCAGCTTACTTTCTCGACAGGGATGGGTCGAGCAGTACTTC.

CDR3 in DNA: TGTGCCAGCAGCGTAGCGGGACTAGGGGGAGGCAATGAGCAGTTCTTC. Translation gives CASSVAGLGGGNEQFF. The chain employs TRBV9 and TRBJ2-1; 8 bases fit TRBD2. Germline CDR1 SGDLS, CDR2 YYNGEE. The CDR3 has 16 residues. Trimming cost V 0 bases and J 6 bases; bases outside gene matches: 8.

The rearrangement joins TRBV5-4 to TRBJ2-7; D may be TRBD2 (6 bases). There are 13 residues in the CDR3. Trimming shortened V by 5 bases and J by 2 bases, and 11 bases separated the two germline ends. CDR1 and CDR2 from the germline V gene are SGHNT and YYREEE (reference sequence). The CDR3 loop is CASSRERTYEQYF. CDR3 DNA: TGTGCCAGCAGTCGGGAGCGGACCTACGAGCAGTACTTC.

The V call is TRBV18, the J call TRBJ1-1, with D possibly TRBD1 on 6 matching bases. The V end was cut by 3 bases, the J end by 0 bases, with 14 bases between. The CDR3 length is 16 residues. Germline CDR1 reads KGHSH; CDR2 reads LQKENI. The CDR3 coding sequence is TGTGCCAGCTCACCTAATCTACAGGGAATGAACACTGAAGCTTTCTTT. It translates to CASSPNLQGMNTEAFF.

The chain employs TRBV5-1 and TRBJ2-7, with 9 bases identical to TRBD1. CDR3 size: 15 residues. From germline, CDR1 is SGHRS and CDR2 YFSETQ. Trimming took 0 bases from V and 4 from J; bases not matched to a gene: 5. CDR3 nucleotides: TGCGCCAGCAGCTTGGACGGACAGGGGTCGTACGAGCAGTACTTC. Its translation: CASSLDGQGSYEQYF.

The chain carries TRBV7-9 and TRBJ2-1; 10 bases fit TRBD2. Germline V lookup: CDR1 SEHNR, CDR2 FQNEAQ (reference sequence). The length of the CDR3 is 13 residues. The V segment lost 5 bases and the J segment 12 bases; nucleotides outside the gene matches: 7. Here the CDR3 DNA reads TGTGCCAGCAGCCCGGGACTAGCGATCCCGCAGTTCTTC. Residues: CASSPGLAIPQFF.

The rearrangement links TRBV2 to TRBJ2-5; 10 nucleotides match TRBD2. CDR3 length equals 18 residues. V dropped 4 bases and J dropped 6; count of bases not matched to a gene: 17. CDR1 SNHLY and CDR2 FYNNEI come from the germline V gene. The CDR3 nucleotides are TGTGCCAGCAGTGTTGCTAGCGGGGGCCTCTTGAACGTAAAGACCCAGTACTTC. Protein sequence: CASSVASGGLLNVKTQYF. The full variable domain, completed using reference TRBV2 and TRBJ2-5, is EPEVTQTPSHQVTQMGQEVILRCVPISNHLYFYWYRQILGQKVEFLVSFYNNEISEKSEIFDDQFSVERPDGSNFTLKIRSTKLEDSAMYFCASSVASGGLLNVKTQYFGPGTRLLVL.

The chain couples TRBV4-1 to TRBJ1-2; TRBD1 matches at 9 bases. V was pared by 3 bases and J by 13 bases, with 9 bases of the junction left unmatched. The CDR3 is 13 amino acids. From germline, CDR1 is MGHRA and CDR2 YSYEKL. The CDR3 bases are TGCGCCAGCAGCCAGACGGGACAGGGATTGGGCACCTTC. The encoded protein is CASSQTGQGLGTF.